The 7 T cell receptor beta chains below were found in one sample sequenced in a study of T cells in women clearing cervical HPV infection. The data were produced by immunoSEQ multiplex PCR, yet TCRdb's version contains in-frame clones alone and is incomplete. This repertoire comprises 25,000 to 35,000 clones; its ten largest clones make up 20% to 25%. The sample comprised blood buffy coat. The receptor set was obtained from a woman aged 18 to 75 with a cervical HPV16 infection that either progressed to CIN3+ or cleared (not recorded which).

CDR3 DNA, as far as it was read: TGTGCCAGCAGTCACAGCGGCGGGGAG. It encodes CASSHSGGE. The whole CDR3 is CASSHSGGELFF. The gene calls are TRBV7-3 and TRBJ2-2, with D possibly matching TRBD2 (5 bases). Sequencing ends 3 residues short of the CDR3 end; the germline J gene provides the rest. Germline CDR1 reads SGHTA; CDR2 reads FQGTGA. The CDR3 spans 12 residues. V was shortened by 6 bases and J by 7 bases, with 9 bases between the two germline ends.

Regarding this clone: Read coverage stops 3 residues before the CDR3 terminus; the germline J gene supplies the remainder. The chain uses TRBV7-9 and TRBJ1-2; D is perhaps TRBD1 (5 bases). CDR1 SEHNR and CDR2 FQNEAQ come from the germline V gene (reference sequence). The CDR3 length is 14 residues. This chain's CDR3 is CASSPSGQGYDYTF. The sequenced CDR3 bases are TGTGCCAGCAGCCCCTCCGGGCAGGGCTACGAC.

About this clone itself: Sequencing ends 3 residues short of the CDR3 end; the germline J gene provides the rest. J is TRBJ1-1 and V is TRBV11-2; no clear D gene. Germline CDR1 SGHAT, CDR2 FQNNGV. This CDR3 region has 11 residues. Trimming shortened V by 8 bases and J by 4 bases, and 8 bases separated the two germline ends. CDR3 loop: CASGRGTEAFF. The part of the CDR3 DNA that was read is TGTGCCAGCGGCCGTGGCACTGAA. The complete variable domain, with remaining parts taken from reference TRBV11-2 and TRBJ1-1, reads EAGVAQSPRYKIIEKRQSVAFWCNPISGHATLYWYQQILGQGPKLLIQFQNNGVVDDSQLPKDRFSAERLKGVDSTLKIQPAKLEDSAVYLCASGRGTEAFFGQGTRLTVV.

Regarding this clone: The read falls 3 residues short of the CDR3 end, and the missing part is taken from the germline J gene. The V call is TRBV29-1, the J call TRBJ2-3; a weak D match, TRBD1 (5 bases). The CDR3 is made up of 13 amino acids. The V gene's germline CDR1 is SQVTM and CDR2 ANQGSEA. The sequenced part of the CDR3 DNA is TGCAGCGTTGACAGGGATATTCAAGAGACG. Its protein product is CSVDRDIQET. The complete CDR3 protein is CSVDRDIQETQYF.

A remark on this clone: The read terminates 3 residues before the CDR3 end, so the remaining end is supplied by the germline J gene. The chain carries TRBV7-2 and TRBJ2-3; D is ambiguous. Germline CDR1 reads SGHTA; CDR2 reads FQGNSA. Trimming pared 1 base from V and 5 bases from J, leaving 4 bases between. This CDR3 has 12 amino acids. The CDR3 DNA, read in part, is TGTGCCAGCAGCTTAGAGGTAGATACG. The encoded protein is CASSLEVDT. The CDR3, in full, reads CASSLEVDTQYF.

As for this clone: The CDR3 extends 3 residues past the end of the read, so its final part is completed from the germline J gene. The chain has TRBV5-6 and TRBJ1-3, with D uncertain. Per germline, CDR1 SGHDT and CDR2 YYEEEE. The CDR3 extends over 13 amino acids. Trimming cost V 1 base and J 8 bases, with 10 bases left between them. The CDR3 reads CASSLIRSDTIYF. The sequenced CDR3 bases are TGTGCCAGCAGCTTGATCCGTTCTGACACC.

As concerns this clone: The CDR3 goes on 3 residues after the read ends, and that part is filled in from the germline J gene. The V gene is TRBV6-4, the J gene TRBJ2-1, with TRBD2 identical over 13 bases. Trimming removed 6 bases from V and 7 bases from J; junction bases left unmatched: 6. Germline assignment: CDR1 MRHNA and CDR2 SNTAGT. This CDR3 region has 15 residues. The CDR3 reads CASSRLAGGGNEQFF. CDR3 DNA, as far as it was read: TGTGCCAGCAGCCGACTAGCGGGAGGTGGGAATGAG.